This is a list of T cell receptor beta chains from one sample in a study of blood T cell repertoires in COVID-19. Assay used: immunoSEQ multiplex PCR; TCRdb lists only in-frame clones, some missing. In the table there are about 170,000 clones, approximately 80% of which are singletons. Sequencing input: peripheral blood. These receptor sequences come from an elderly woman with active or convalescent COVID-19. Both conserved end residues are part of each CDR3. D genes are given only for firm matches. A clone size is listed for some rows: how often the clone was seen (once, few, many), or a class if it is expanded.

v_call: TRBV7-3; d_call: .; clone_size: .; j_call: TRBJ2-6; cdr3_nt: TGTGCCAGCAGCTCAGAGGCACACTCTGGGGCCAACGTCCTGACTTTC; cdr3_aa: CASSSEAHSGANVLTF
v_call: TRBV19; d_call: .; clone_size: .; j_call: TRBJ1-5; cdr3_nt: TGTGCCAGTAGTATCTCCGGGGGGGGTATGGGTCGCAATCAGCCCCAGCATTTT; cdr3_aa: CASSISGGGMGRNQPQHF
v_call: TRBV11-2; d_call: TRBD2; clone_size: .; j_call: TRBJ2-7; cdr3_nt: TGTGCCAGCAGCTCCCCCCTTGTTCTAGCGGGGGAGACCTACGAGCAGTACTTC; cdr3_aa: CASSSPLVLAGETYEQYF
v_call: TRBV11-3; d_call: TRBD1; clone_size: .; j_call: TRBJ1-1; cdr3_nt: TGTGCCAGCAGCCGCAGGACAGGGAACACTGAAGCTTTCTTT; cdr3_aa: CASSRRTGNTEAFF
v_call: TRBV19; d_call: .; clone_size: .; j_call: TRBJ1-3; cdr3_nt: TGTGCCAGTAGCCCGGGGGGGAGAAACACCATATATTTT; cdr3_aa: CASSPGGRNTIYF
v_call: TRBV6-1; d_call: .; clone_size: few; j_call: TRBJ1-5; cdr3_nt: TGTGCCAGCAGTGAAGCGACGCCTAGGGGTCAGCCCCAGCATTTT; cdr3_aa: CASSEATPRGQPQHF
v_call: TRBV5-1; d_call: TRBD1; clone_size: .; j_call: TRBJ1-2; cdr3_nt: TGCGCCAGCAGCTTGACAGGGGACTATGGCTACACCTTC; cdr3_aa: CASSLTGDYGYTF
v_call: TRBV7-9; d_call: TRBD1; clone_size: .; j_call: TRBJ1-4; cdr3_nt: TGTGCCAGCACCATAGGGACAGGGAATGAAAAACTGTTTTTT; cdr3_aa: CASTIGTGNEKLFF
v_call: TRBV5-6; d_call: TRBD2; clone_size: .; j_call: TRBJ2-2; cdr3_nt: TGTGCCAGCAGCTTGAGTGGTGCGGGGGGAACCGGGGAGCTGTTTTTT; cdr3_aa: CASSLSGAGGTGELFF
v_call: TRBV9; d_call: .; clone_size: .; j_call: TRBJ2-1; cdr3_nt: TGTGCCAGCAGCGTAGGAGCTGGGGCAGGGTACGATGAGCAGTTCTTC; cdr3_aa: CASSVGAGAGYDEQFF
v_call: TRBV6-4; d_call: .; clone_size: .; j_call: TRBJ2-3; cdr3_nt: TGTGCCAGCAGGCAGGCCGGCACAGATACGCAGTATTTT; cdr3_aa: CASRQAGTDTQYF
v_call: TRBV7-8; d_call: .; clone_size: .; j_call: TRBJ1-5; cdr3_nt: TGTGCCAGCAGCCAGGACAGCAGCAATCAGCCCCAGCATTTT; cdr3_aa: CASSQDSSNQPQHF
v_call: TRBV13; d_call: .; clone_size: .; j_call: TRBJ2-7; cdr3_nt: TGTGCCAGCAGGCCCAGGGTTCCCTACGAGCAGTACTTC; cdr3_aa: CASRPRVPYEQYF
v_call: TRBV5-1; d_call: .; clone_size: .; j_call: TRBJ1-4; cdr3_nt: TGCGCCAGCAGCTTCACCACAGCAACTAATGAAAAACTGTTTTTT; cdr3_aa: CASSFTTATNEKLFF
v_call: TRBV6-2/TRBV6-3; d_call: .; clone_size: .; j_call: TRBJ1-6; cdr3_nt: TGTGCCAGCAGTTACTCAAGGAGCTCCTATAATTCACCCCTCCACTTT; cdr3_aa: CASSYSRSSYNSPLHF
v_call: TRBV11-2; d_call: .; clone_size: .; j_call: TRBJ1-5; cdr3_nt: TGTGCCAGCAGCCTTAAAGAAGGAGGGGTCCAGACCCAGCATTTT; cdr3_aa: CASSLKEGGVQTQHF
v_call: TRBV10-3; d_call: .; clone_size: few; j_call: TRBJ1-2; cdr3_nt: TGTGCCATCAACGTACAGGGAGAGTTCGATGGCTACACCTTC; cdr3_aa: CAINVQGEFDGYTF
v_call: TRBV3-1/TRBV3-2; d_call: TRBD2; clone_size: .; j_call: TRBJ2-2; cdr3_nt: TGTGCCAGCAGCCAAGCGCCACTAGCGGGGGGGCTTTCGTACACCGGGGAGCTGTTTTTT; cdr3_aa: CASSQAPLAGGLSYTGELFF
v_call: TRBV4-3; d_call: TRBD2; clone_size: .; j_call: TRBJ2-3; cdr3_nt: TGCGCCAGCAGCCAAGAGCGGGGGAGCACAGATACGCAGTATTTT; cdr3_aa: CASSQERGSTDTQYF
v_call: TRBV6-5; d_call: .; clone_size: .; j_call: TRBJ2-7; cdr3_nt: TGTGCCAGCAGAACCAGCCTAGACGGCGAGCAGTACTTC; cdr3_aa: CASRTSLDGEQYF
v_call: TRBV4-3; d_call: .; clone_size: .; j_call: TRBJ2-1; cdr3_nt: TGCGCCAGCAGCCAAGGTTCTTCCTACAATGAGCAGTTCTTC; cdr3_aa: CASSQGSSYNEQFF
v_call: TRBV6-5; d_call: .; clone_size: .; j_call: TRBJ1-6; cdr3_nt: TGTGCCAGCAGTCCATCCGGAGATAATTCACCCCTCCACTTT; cdr3_aa: CASSPSGDNSPLHF
v_call: TRBV30; d_call: TRBD1; clone_size: .; j_call: TRBJ1-5; cdr3_nt: TGTGCCTGGGTCCGGGACAGCTATAGCAATCAGCCCCAGCATTTT; cdr3_aa: CAWVRDSYSNQPQHF
v_call: TRBV5-1; d_call: .; clone_size: .; j_call: TRBJ2-3; cdr3_nt: TGCGCCAGCAATGTCGTCAGTGGCACAGATACGCAGTATTTT; cdr3_aa: CASNVVSGTDTQYF
v_call: TRBV2; d_call: .; clone_size: .; j_call: TRBJ2-7; cdr3_nt: TGTGCCAGCTTATCTAGGGGTCATTCCTACGAGCAGTACTTC; cdr3_aa: CASLSRGHSYEQYF
v_call: TRBV18; d_call: .; clone_size: once; j_call: TRBJ2-2; cdr3_nt: TGTGCCAGCTCACCCAGGGGAGTCGGCACCGGGGAGCTGTTTTTT; cdr3_aa: CASSPRGVGTGELFF
v_call: TRBV19; d_call: TRBD1; clone_size: .; j_call: TRBJ2-7; cdr3_nt: TGTGCCAGTAACCGGGGACAGGGATATTCCGAGCAGTACTTC; cdr3_aa: CASNRGQGYSEQYF
v_call: TRBV10-3; d_call: .; clone_size: once; j_call: TRBJ1-5; cdr3_nt: TGTGCCATCAGTGAGGGGGGGACTAGCAATCAGCCCCAGCATTTT; cdr3_aa: CAISEGGTSNQPQHF
v_call: TRBV19; d_call: TRBD1; clone_size: .; j_call: TRBJ1-5; cdr3_nt: TGTGCCACTGGAGGACAGGGGGGAAATAGCAATCAGCCCCAGCATTTT; cdr3_aa: CATGGQGGNSNQPQHF
v_call: TRBV18; d_call: .; clone_size: .; j_call: TRBJ1-3; cdr3_nt: TGTGCCAGCTCACCGTTCGGTGAGAGCTCTGGAAACACCATATATTTT; cdr3_aa: CASSPFGESSGNTIYF
v_call: TRBV6-6; d_call: .; clone_size: .; j_call: TRBJ1-5; cdr3_nt: TGTGCCAGCAGTTCTAATCAGCCCCAGCATTTT; cdr3_aa: CASSSNQPQHF
v_call: TRBV19; d_call: TRBD1; clone_size: .; j_call: TRBJ1-3; cdr3_nt: TGTGCCAGCCGGCGACAGGGAAATACTGGAAACACCATATATTTT; cdr3_aa: CASRRQGNTGNTIYF
v_call: TRBV6-2/TRBV6-3; d_call: .; clone_size: .; j_call: TRBJ2-1; cdr3_nt: TGTGCCAGCAGTTTTCCGCCGGAGGGGGCGCCCTACAATGAGCAGTTCTTC; cdr3_aa: CASSFPPEGAPYNEQFF